Below are 20 T cell receptor beta chains sequenced from a single sample in a study of identical twins. TCRdb reanalysed the 5' RACE reads using MiXCR and keeps one entry per CDR3 protein. The top ten clones hold 0.25% to 0.3% of a sample with 1.5 million to 2 million distinct CDR3 sequences, about 32% of them seen once. The sequencing input was cord blood. These receptors were taken from a newborn girl in good health.

The chain has TRBV7-9 and TRBJ2-3; D call uncertain. The CDR3 has 15 residues. Germline assignment: CDR1 SEHNR and CDR2 FQNEAQ (reference sequence). With 0 bases removed from V and 0 bases from J, the gap between germline ends came to 7 bases. CDR3 DNA sequence: TGTGCCAGCAGCTTAGCGGCAGTTAGCACAGATACGCAGTATTTT. This codes for CASSLAAVSTDTQYF.

This chain links TRBV20-1 with TRBJ1-1; the D is unclear. Germline loops: CDR1 DFQATT, CDR2 SNEGSKA (reference sequence). Deletions cut 1 base from V and 2 bases from J, with 17 bases between. The CDR3 covers 16 residues. The CDR3 DNA is TGCAGTGCTAGAGCCCCTTCCCTTATTGGAAACACTGAAGCTTTCTTT. It encodes CSARAPSLIGNTEAFF.

The chain combines TRBV28 with TRBJ1-1, with TRBD1 matching 7 bases. Germline V gives CDR1 MDHEN, CDR2 SYDVKM. The CDR3 is 11 amino acids. J gave up 10 bases and V 6 bases, and 5 bases lay outside the gene matches. CDR3 nucleotides: TGTGCCAGCAGACAGACAGGGAGAGCTTTCTTT. Translating gives CASRQTGRAFF.

The J gene is TRBJ2-1, the V gene TRBV5-1; TRBD1 or TRBD2 may be the D gene (5 bases each). The V and J ends lost 6 bases and 8 bases respectively, with 18 bases between them. Germline lookup yields CDR1 SGHRS and CDR2 YFSETQ. The CDR3 totals 14 residues. The CDR3 coding sequence is TGCGCCAGCACTCCGGGACCGCGGGCTGATGAGCAGTTCTTC. Translation gives CASTPGPRADEQFF.

This clonotype has a handful of counts. V usage is TRBV20-1 and J usage is TRBJ2-7; D is perhaps TRBD1 (6 bases). The CDR3 is made up of 10 amino acids. The germline CDR1 and CDR2 sequences are DFQATT and SNEGSKA (reference sequence). The CDR3: CPTGRKEQYF. The DNA of the CDR3 is TGCCCGACAGGTCGAAAGGAGCAGTACTTC.

The rearrangement joins TRBV2 to TRBJ2-1; tentative D call: TRBD2 (5 bases). Per the germline V gene, CDR1 is SNHLY and CDR2 is FYNNEI. The CDR3 runs 13 residues. V lost 10 bases and J lost 0, with 10 bases in between. The CDR3 DNA sequence: TGTGCCACCTTAGCGAACTCCTACAATGAGCAGTTCTTC. It specifies CATLANSYNEQFF.

J is TRBJ2-7 and V is TRBV4-1; D gene uncertain. The germline V gene encodes CDR1 MGHRA and CDR2 YSYEKL. The germline V and J ends were trimmed by 0 bases and 12 bases, with 12 bases remaining between them. CDR3 length equals 12 residues. CDR3 residues: CASSQDGVILYF. CDR3 DNA sequence: TGCGCCAGCAGCCAAGATGGGGTTATTCTGTACTTC.

This rearrangement joins TRBV5-1 to TRBJ2-1, with TRBD2 as a possible D gene (6 bases). Germline V gene lookup returns CDR1 SGHRS and CDR2 YFSETQ. Trimming shortened V by 0 bases and J by 0 bases, and 16 bases separated the two germline ends. CDR3 size: 18 residues. The CDR3 loop reads CASSLVPTGDSSYNEQFF. The CDR3 DNA sequence: TGCGCCAGCAGCTTGGTCCCGACGGGGGATAGCTCCTACAATGAGCAGTTCTTC. The full variable domain, completed using reference TRBV5-1 and TRBJ2-1, is KAGVTQTPRYLIKTRGQQVTLSCSPISGHRSVSWYQQTPGQGLQFLFEYFSETQRNKGNFPGRFSGRQFSNSRSEMNVSTLELGDSALYLCASSLVPTGDSSYNEQFFGPGTRLTVL.

There are a few counts of this clonotype. This sequence joins TRBV12-3 or TRBV12-4 and TRBJ1-5, with 10 bases lining up with TRBD1. V shed 8 bases, J shed 5 bases, and the junction held 0 bases outside the gene matches. CDR3 size: 12 residues. The CDR3 loop reads CASGTGDQPQHF. The DNA for the CDR3 is TGTGCCAGCGGGACAGGGGATCAGCCCCAGCATTTT.

Only a few counts were recorded for this clonotype. The chain uses TRBV20-1 and TRBJ1-5, with unresolved D. Between the trimmed V and J ends, which lost 0 bases and 5 bases, there was a span of 2 bases. The CDR3 has 11 residues. Germline CDR1 reads DFQATT; CDR2 reads SNEGSKA (reference sequence). The CDR3 coding sequence is TGCAGTGCTAGAGAGGATCAGCCCCAGCATTTT. It specifies CSAREDQPQHF.

V is TRBV12-3 or TRBV12-4 and J is TRBJ1-2; D is possibly TRBD1 (5 bases). This CDR3 is built from 14 residues. Trimming shortened V by 4 bases and J by 7 bases, and 16 bases separated the two germline ends. CDR3 amino acids: CASSSRTGGCGYTF. The CDR3 DNA reads TGTGCCAGCAGTTCTCGAACAGGAGGCTGTGGCTACACCTTC.

This clonotype showed up just a few times. An end of the junction differs from the germline gene, which may be a read error. The chain uses TRBV7-2 and TRBJ1-2, with 8 bases identical to TRBD1. Germline lookup yields CDR1 SGHTA and CDR2 FQGNSA. The CDR3 loop spans 14 amino acids. The CDR3 region is CASVVGQENYGYTF. The CDR3 nucleotides are TGTGCCAGCGTGGTGGGACAGGAAAACTACGGCTACACCTTC.

The chain combines TRBV13 with TRBJ2-2; D may be TRBD2 (6 bases). The CDR3 length is 15 residues. The germline V gene encodes CDR1 PRHDT and CDR2 FYEKMQ (reference sequence). The V gene lost 1 base and the J gene lost 1 base, with 7 bases spanning the gap. The DNA for the CDR3 is TGTGCCAGCAGCTTAGCGGGGGAGAACACCGGGGAGCTGTTTTTT. It specifies CASSLAGENTGELFF.

Only a few counts were recorded for this clonotype. The chain links TRBV20-1 to TRBJ1-1, with 8 nucleotides matching TRBD1. This CDR3 has 16 amino acids. Germline values: CDR1 DFQATT, CDR2 SNEGSKA (reference sequence). Trimming took 4 bases from V and 7 from J; bases not matched to a gene: 17. The CDR3 sequence: CSATPPSRPTGGEAFF. DNA for the CDR3: TGCAGTGCTACCCCACCCTCGCGGCCAACAGGGGGTGAAGCTTTCTTT.

The chain employs TRBV4-1 and TRBJ2-5, with 7 bases aligning to TRBD2. The J call is in doubt because the DNA end fits TRBJ2-7 better. From germline, CDR1 is MGHRA and CDR2 YSYEKL. The CDR3 has 16 amino acids. CDR3 in amino acids: CASSQGRGGKSYEQYF. DNA of the CDR3: TGCGCCAGCAGCCAAGGTCGCGGGGGAAAGTCCTACGAGCAGTACTTC.

The chain employs TRBV5-1 and TRBJ2-7, with 14 bases fitting TRBD2. CDR1 is SGHRS and CDR2 is YFSETQ in the germline V gene. CDR3 length: 14 amino acids. J gave up 5 bases and V 7 bases, and 5 bases lay outside the gene matches. The CDR3, as DNA: TGCGCCAGCGGGACTAGCGGGAGTATCGACGAGCAGTACTTC. The encoded protein is CASGTSGSIDEQYF.

The chain is built from TRBV28 and TRBJ1-3; D gene ambiguous. From germline, CDR1 is MDHEN and CDR2 SYDVKM. CDR3 length: 15 amino acids. V lost 2 bases and J lost 2, with 10 bases in between. DNA for the CDR3: TGTGCCAGCAGTTTAGGAGGAACCCCTGGAAACACCATATATTTT. Protein product: CASSLGGTPGNTIYF. The full variable domain, with the rest looked up from reference TRBV28 and TRBJ1-3, is DVKVTQSSRYLVKRTGEKVFLECVQDMDHENMFWYRQDPGLGLRLIYFSYDVKMKEKGDIPEGYSVSREKKERFSLILESASTNQTSMYLCASSLGGTPGNTIYFGEGSWLTVV.

The chain is built from TRBV2 and TRBJ2-3; 7 bases agree with TRBD2. Germline V CDR1 and CDR2: SNHLY, FYNNEI. The V and J ends lost 4 bases and 5 bases, in that order; junction bases with no gene match: 9. This CDR3 is built from 15 residues. CDR3 sequence reads: CASSGAGAVVDTQYF. The CDR3 region has the DNA TGTGCCAGCAGTGGGGCGGGAGCGGTGGTAGATACGCAGTATTTT.

The chain uses TRBV7-8 and TRBJ2-3; D unclear. V lost 5 bases to trimming and J lost 0 bases, with 18 bases between them. The V gene's germline CDR1 is SGHVS and CDR2 FQNEAQ. CDR3 length equals 17 residues. CDR3 in DNA: TGTGCCAGCAGCCACCACAAGACGACACCTAGCACAGATACGCAGTATTTT. As protein: CASSHHKTTPSTDTQYF.

V gene TRBV6-6 combines with J gene TRBJ1-1; a weak D match, TRBD1 (5 bases). The CDR3 is 15 residues long. The V gene's germline CDR1 is MNHNY and CDR2 SVGAGI (reference sequence). Trimming left V 2 bases short and J 6 bases short, with 16 bases between. The CDR3 loop reads CASSYGLGAIAEAFF. CDR3 nucleotide sequence: TGTGCCAGCAGTTACGGGCTAGGGGCAATCGCTGAAGCTTTCTTT.